Listed below are T cell receptor beta chains from one sample, sequenced in a study of beta chain features in type 1 diabetes. Clones were sequenced by immunoSEQ multiplex PCR, and TCRdb holds only the in-frame ones, with some missing. The sample shows roughly 260,000 clones, 9.5% to 13% of them seen only once. The specimen sequenced was naive CD4+ T cells from blood. These TCRs come from a man aged 25-45 years with type 1 diabetes. Each CDR3 is given with its conserved first and last residue. Fields, in order: clone size, V gene, J gene, D gene, CDR3 DNA, CDR3 protein. The D gene is left open where the match is weak. Rows give clone size only sometimes, using once, few, many, or a class for an expanded clone.

abundance: few; v_gene: TRBV11-2; j_gene: TRBJ2-1; d_gene: .; CDR3nt: TGTGCCAGCAGCTTAGGGGGGCCGTCCTACAATGAGCAGTTCTTC; CDR3aa: CASSLGGPSYNEQFF
abundance: .; v_gene: TRBV19; j_gene: TRBJ2-3; d_gene: .; CDR3nt: TGTGCCAGTAGTAGAGGACTTCGCACAGATACGCAGTATTTT; CDR3aa: CASSRGLRTDTQYF
abundance: few; v_gene: TRBV28; j_gene: TRBJ2-3; d_gene: .; CDR3nt: TGTGCCAGCAGTTCCTTAGCGGCTACGCAGTATTTT; CDR3aa: CASSSLAATQYF
abundance: .; v_gene: TRBV14; j_gene: TRBJ2-2; d_gene: .; CDR3nt: TGTGCCAGCAGCCAAGACCCAGGGCGTACCGGGGAGCTGTTTTTT; CDR3aa: CASSQDPGRTGELFF
abundance: .; v_gene: TRBV27; j_gene: TRBJ2-3; d_gene: .; CDR3nt: TGTGCCAGCAGTAGCGGGGGACAGTACACAGATACGCAGTATTTT; CDR3aa: CASSSGGQYTDTQYF
abundance: few; v_gene: TRBV7-2; j_gene: TRBJ2-5; d_gene: .; CDR3nt: TGTGCCAGCAGCTTAATCAGAGAGACCCAGTACTTC; CDR3aa: CASSLIRETQYF
abundance: .; v_gene: TRBV6-5; j_gene: TRBJ2-7; d_gene: TRBD1; CDR3nt: TGTGCCAGCAGTTTTACAGGACAGGGTGAAGACGAGCAGTACTTC; CDR3aa: CASSFTGQGEDEQYF
abundance: few; v_gene: TRBV4-2; j_gene: TRBJ2-2; d_gene: TRBD2; CDR3nt: TGTGCCAGCAGCCCCCTAGGGACTAGCGGGGTCCGTAGCACCGGGGAGCTGTTTTTT; CDR3aa: CASSPLGTSGVRSTGELFF
abundance: few; v_gene: TRBV9; j_gene: TRBJ2-7; d_gene: .; CDR3nt: TGTGCCAGCAGCGTAGGAGGACAAGCCTACGAGCAGTACTTC; CDR3aa: CASSVGGQAYEQYF
abundance: .; v_gene: TRBV5-4; j_gene: TRBJ2-7; d_gene: .; CDR3nt: TGTGCCAGCAGCCGCCTTGGGAGCAGCTACGAGCAGTACTTC; CDR3aa: CASSRLGSSYEQYF
abundance: .; v_gene: TRBV16; j_gene: TRBJ1-1; d_gene: .; CDR3nt: TGTGCCAGCAGCCACGGGAACACTGAAGCTTTCTTT; CDR3aa: CASSHGNTEAFF
abundance: few; v_gene: TRBV7-9; j_gene: TRBJ2-5; d_gene: .; CDR3nt: TGTGCCAGCAGCTTCTCCGGGACTCCAGGGGGGGAGACCCAGTACTTC; CDR3aa: CASSFSGTPGGETQYF
abundance: .; v_gene: TRBV6-5; j_gene: TRBJ2-5; d_gene: .; CDR3nt: TGTGCCAGCAGTTACTCCGGGGTCAGGCAAGAGACCCAGTACTTC; CDR3aa: CASSYSGVRQETQYF
abundance: few; v_gene: TRBV5-1; j_gene: TRBJ2-5; d_gene: TRBD1; CDR3nt: TGCGCCAGCAGCTTGAGAGTGGACAGGCCAGAGACCCAGTACTTC; CDR3aa: CASSLRVDRPETQYF
abundance: few; v_gene: TRBV19; j_gene: TRBJ1-5; d_gene: TRBD1; CDR3nt: TGTGCCAGCCGTAAAACCGGGACAGGCAATCAGCCCCAGCATTTT; CDR3aa: CASRKTGTGNQPQHF
abundance: few; v_gene: TRBV27; j_gene: TRBJ2-7; d_gene: .; CDR3nt: TGTGCCAGCAGTTTATCGCAGGGACTCCGGCTACGCGAGCAGTACTTC; CDR3aa: CASSLSQGLRLREQYF
abundance: few; v_gene: TRBV7-8; j_gene: TRBJ2-7; d_gene: TRBD1; CDR3nt: TGTGCCAGCAGCTCCGGGACAGGGACCTACGAGCAGTACTTC; CDR3aa: CASSSGTGTYEQYF
abundance: few; v_gene: TRBV28; j_gene: TRBJ2-6; d_gene: .; CDR3nt: TGTGCCAGCAGCCTTCCGACAGGAAGAGTCGGGGCCAACGTCCTGACTTTC; CDR3aa: CASSLPTGRVGANVLTF
abundance: .; v_gene: TRBV6-6; j_gene: TRBJ1-5; d_gene: .; CDR3nt: TGTGCCAGCAGTTACTCGTGGGGCGCGGATCAGCCCCAGCATTTT; CDR3aa: CASSYSWGADQPQHF
abundance: .; v_gene: TRBV28; j_gene: TRBJ1-2; d_gene: .; CDR3nt: TGTGCCAGCAGCCGGCGGGGAAATAACTATGGCTACACCTTC; CDR3aa: CASSRRGNNYGYTF
abundance: few; v_gene: TRBV7-9; j_gene: TRBJ2-5; d_gene: .; CDR3nt: TGTGCCAGCAGCTCCCTAAGAACGGGAGAGACCCAGTACTTC; CDR3aa: CASSSLRTGETQYF
abundance: few; v_gene: TRBV4-1; j_gene: TRBJ2-6; d_gene: TRBD1; CDR3nt: TGCGCCAGCAGCCGAACCGGGACAGGGCGGGCTGGGGCCAACGTCCTGACTTTC; CDR3aa: CASSRTGTGRAGANVLTF
abundance: few; v_gene: TRBV25-1; j_gene: TRBJ1-1; d_gene: TRBD1; CDR3nt: TGTGCCACACAGGGGATGAACACTGAAGCTTTCTTT; CDR3aa: CATQGMNTEAFF
abundance: .; v_gene: TRBV7-2; j_gene: TRBJ1-1; d_gene: .; CDR3nt: TGTGCCAGCAGCTTAGAATGGCAGAACACTGAAGCTTTCTTT; CDR3aa: CASSLEWQNTEAFF
abundance: .; v_gene: TRBV29-1; j_gene: TRBJ1-1; d_gene: .; CDR3nt: TGCAGCGTTGAACAGCGAGTGGGAGGGTTAGCTTTCTTT; CDR3aa: CSVEQRVGGLAFF
abundance: .; v_gene: TRBV5-1; j_gene: TRBJ1-6; d_gene: .; CDR3nt: TGCGCCAGCAGCTTAGAGGCAGGGGAAAATTCACCCCTCCACTTT; CDR3aa: CASSLEAGENSPLHF
abundance: few; v_gene: TRBV4-3; j_gene: TRBJ2-5; d_gene: .; CDR3nt: TGCGCCAGCAGCCAAAGACAGAGCCAAGAGACCCAGTACTTC; CDR3aa: CASSQRQSQETQYF
abundance: .; v_gene: TRBV5-1; j_gene: TRBJ1-6; d_gene: .; CDR3nt: TGCGCCAGCAGCTCTGGAGGGGCGCTTGGTAATTCACCCCTCCACTTT; CDR3aa: CASSSGGALGNSPLHF
abundance: few; v_gene: TRBV4-3; j_gene: TRBJ2-7; d_gene: TRBD2; CDR3nt: TGCGCCAGCAGCCGGGATCGGGGGGGAGATCGTGGGGAGCAGTACTTC; CDR3aa: CASSRDRGGDRGEQYF
abundance: few; v_gene: TRBV10-3; j_gene: TRBJ1-2; d_gene: .; CDR3nt: TGTGCCATCAGTGAGCGGGCCGGGCGGGATGGCTACACCTTC; CDR3aa: CAISERAGRDGYTF
abundance: .; v_gene: TRBV7-7; j_gene: TRBJ2-5; d_gene: .; CDR3nt: TGTGCTAGCAGCTTCAACGAGCAAGAGACCCAGTACTTC; CDR3aa: CASSFNEQETQYF
abundance: few; v_gene: TRBV5-1; j_gene: TRBJ2-5; d_gene: TRBD2; CDR3nt: TGCGCCAGCGGAACTAGCGGGGGGGCCGGGACCCAGTACTTC; CDR3aa: CASGTSGGAGTQYF
abundance: few; v_gene: TRBV28; j_gene: TRBJ2-3; d_gene: .; CDR3nt: TGTGCCAGCAGTTCCGCCTCTCGGGGTGAGGGAGATACGCAGTATTTT; CDR3aa: CASSSASRGEGDTQYF
abundance: few; v_gene: TRBV7-3; j_gene: TRBJ2-6; d_gene: .; CDR3nt: TGTGCCACCTCCTATGAGGGGGCCAACGTCCTGACTTTC; CDR3aa: CATSYEGANVLTF
abundance: few; v_gene: TRBV12-5; j_gene: TRBJ2-1; d_gene: .; CDR3nt: TGTGCTAGTGGTTTGGTATCGCGGGCCCTCTTC; CDR3aa: CASGLVSRALF
abundance: .; v_gene: TRBV5-4; j_gene: TRBJ2-6; d_gene: .; CDR3nt: TGTGCCAGCAGCTCCATACACTCTGGGGCCAACGTCCTGACTTTC; CDR3aa: CASSSIHSGANVLTF
abundance: .; v_gene: TRBV18; j_gene: TRBJ2-5; d_gene: TRBD1; CDR3nt: TGTGCCAGCTCACCACCTGGGACAGGGGAGACCCAGTACTTC; CDR3aa: CASSPPGTGETQYF
abundance: .; v_gene: TRBV6-6; j_gene: TRBJ2-1; d_gene: TRBD1; CDR3nt: TGTGCCAGCAGTTTTGGACAGGGGGGACAGTTCTTC; CDR3aa: CASSFGQGGQFF
abundance: .; v_gene: TRBV6-5; j_gene: TRBJ2-1; d_gene: TRBD2; CDR3nt: TGTGCCAGCAGCATTAGCGGGGGGGCTGGGGAGCAGTTCTTC; CDR3aa: CASSISGGAGEQFF
abundance: .; v_gene: TRBV6-4; j_gene: TRBJ2-2; d_gene: .; CDR3nt: TGTGCCAGCAGCGCAGGGCATCGATCCGGGGAGCTGTTTTTT; CDR3aa: CASSAGHRSGELFF
abundance: few; v_gene: TRBV5-6; j_gene: TRBJ2-1; d_gene: .; CDR3nt: TGTGCCAGCAGCCCTCATATAGTCGGGTCCGCGGGCTCCTACAATGAGCAGTTCTTC; CDR3aa: CASSPHIVGSAGSYNEQFF
abundance: .; v_gene: TRBV30; j_gene: TRBJ1-5; d_gene: .; CDR3nt: TGTGCCTGGGCCCTATGGCCCCAGCATTTT; CDR3aa: CAWALWPQHF
abundance: few; v_gene: TRBV18; j_gene: TRBJ2-7; d_gene: .; CDR3nt: TGTGCCAGCTCACCGTCACGGGACTACGAGCAGTACTTC; CDR3aa: CASSPSRDYEQYF
abundance: few; v_gene: TRBV7-9; j_gene: TRBJ1-6; d_gene: TRBD1; CDR3nt: TGTGCCAGCAGCTTGGGGGACAGGGGTTCACCCCTCCACTTT; CDR3aa: CASSLGDRGSPLHF
abundance: .; v_gene: TRBV6-1; j_gene: TRBJ1-2; d_gene: .; CDR3nt: TGTGCCAGCAGTGAATCAAGACTCGTGGGCTACACCTTC; CDR3aa: CASSESRLVGYTF
abundance: .; v_gene: TRBV18; j_gene: TRBJ2-7; d_gene: .; CDR3nt: TGTGCCAGCTCACCCCGGTCCTACGAGCAGTACTTC; CDR3aa: CASSPRSYEQYF
abundance: .; v_gene: TRBV19; j_gene: TRBJ2-3; d_gene: .; CDR3nt: TGTGCCAGTAGTATACCCCCCTGGCCGCAGTATTTT; CDR3aa: CASSIPPWPQYF
abundance: few; v_gene: TRBV9; j_gene: TRBJ1-2; d_gene: .; CDR3nt: TGTGCCAGCAGCGCCAGGGGAAACTATGGCTACACCTTC; CDR3aa: CASSARGNYGYTF
abundance: .; v_gene: TRBV18; j_gene: TRBJ1-1; d_gene: .; CDR3nt: TGTGCCAGCTCACCAGGCAGGGTTGGTAATCAAGCTTTCTTT; CDR3aa: CASSPGRVGNQAFF
abundance: .; v_gene: TRBV28; j_gene: TRBJ2-3; d_gene: TRBD1; CDR3nt: TGTGCCAGCAGCCCTTATCCAGGGGGCGTCGGGGATACGCAGTATTTT; CDR3aa: CASSPYPGGVGDTQYF
abundance: .; v_gene: TRBV9; j_gene: TRBJ1-2; d_gene: .; CDR3nt: TGTGCCAGCAGGGGGGACAACAACTATGGCTACACCTTC; CDR3aa: CASRGDNNYGYTF
abundance: .; v_gene: TRBV5-6; j_gene: TRBJ1-5; d_gene: .; CDR3nt: TGTGCCAGCAGCCAGAGGGGGACCCTCAATCAGCCCCAGCATTTT; CDR3aa: CASSQRGTLNQPQHF
abundance: .; v_gene: TRBV9; j_gene: TRBJ2-1; d_gene: TRBD2; CDR3nt: TGTGCCAGCAGCGTTAGGACTAGCGGTCGCAATGAGCAGTTCTTC; CDR3aa: CASSVRTSGRNEQFF
abundance: few; v_gene: TRBV2; j_gene: TRBJ1-1; d_gene: TRBD1; CDR3nt: TGTGCCAGCAGTGGCCGAGCAGGGGGCTTGACTGAAGCTTTCTTT; CDR3aa: CASSGRAGGLTEAFF
abundance: few; v_gene: TRBV7-9; j_gene: TRBJ2-5; d_gene: TRBD2; CDR3nt: TGTGCCAGCAGCCGCGGGACTAGCGGGCAGTCTGAAGAGACCCAGTACTTC; CDR3aa: CASSRGTSGQSEETQYF